What follows is one T cell receptor beta chain and its context. Its antigen is as yet unknown. The data originate from a study of vaccination and CD4 T cells after COVID-19. Germline-derived CDR1 and CDR2 are SGHDT and YYEEEE. V lost 5 bases, J lost 9 bases, and 8 bases lay in between. The CDR3 covers 10 residues. Time point denoted: late sampling 161 to 241 days after vaccination in a few convalescent patients. Treatment of the sample: roughly 10-day PBMC culture with coronavirus spike peptide pools or control peptides (ViraFEST assay). Culture of 1.9 million or so PBMCs per well took place with 8.5 to 10 IU/ml IL-2 and 9 to 10 ug/ml peptide pools. At the Johns Hopkins FTIC core, DNA taken from cultured CD4+ T cells was sequenced by way of the Oncomine TCR Beta short-read assay. MiXCR, applied by TCRdb to the PCR reads, yields one record per CDR3 protein. The repertoire includes about 24,000 distinct CDR3 sequences, around 30% of them detected once, and around 3.3% sits in the top ten.

The chain is built from TRBV5-6 and TRBJ1-1; tentative D call: TRBD1 (5 bases). The sequence derives from a human donor who had recovered from COVID-19. The input for sequencing was CD4+ T cells from blood, cultured in vitro, taken about 7 months after SARS-CoV-2 vaccination. The CDR3 sequence is CASREDKAFF. CDR3 nucleotide sequence: TGTGCCAGCAGGGAGGACAAAGCTTTCTTT.